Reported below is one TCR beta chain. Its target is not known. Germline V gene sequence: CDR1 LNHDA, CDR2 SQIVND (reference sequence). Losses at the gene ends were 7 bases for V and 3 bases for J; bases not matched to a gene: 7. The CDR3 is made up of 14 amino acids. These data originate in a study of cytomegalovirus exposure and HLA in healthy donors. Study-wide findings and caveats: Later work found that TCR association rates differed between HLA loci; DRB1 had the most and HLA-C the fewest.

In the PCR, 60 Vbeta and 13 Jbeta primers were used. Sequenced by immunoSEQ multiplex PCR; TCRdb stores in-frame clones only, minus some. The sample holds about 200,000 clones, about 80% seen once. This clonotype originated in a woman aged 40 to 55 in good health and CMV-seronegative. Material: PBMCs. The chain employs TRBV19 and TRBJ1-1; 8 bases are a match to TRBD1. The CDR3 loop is CASTTDRVDTEAFF. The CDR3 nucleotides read TGTGCCAGTACCACGGACAGGGTGGACACTGAAGCTTTCTTT.